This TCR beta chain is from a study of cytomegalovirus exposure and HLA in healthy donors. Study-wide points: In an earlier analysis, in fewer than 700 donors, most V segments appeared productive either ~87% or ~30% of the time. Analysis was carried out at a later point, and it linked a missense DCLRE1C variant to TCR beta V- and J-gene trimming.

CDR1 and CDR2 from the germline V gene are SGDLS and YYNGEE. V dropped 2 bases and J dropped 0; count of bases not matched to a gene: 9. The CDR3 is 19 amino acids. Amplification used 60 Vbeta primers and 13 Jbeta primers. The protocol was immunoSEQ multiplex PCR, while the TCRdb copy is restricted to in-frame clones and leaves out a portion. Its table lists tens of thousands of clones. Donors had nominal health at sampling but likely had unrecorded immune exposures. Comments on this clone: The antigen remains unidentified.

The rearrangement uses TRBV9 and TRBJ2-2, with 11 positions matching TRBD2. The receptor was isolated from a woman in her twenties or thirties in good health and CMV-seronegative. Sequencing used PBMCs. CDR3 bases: TGTGCCAGCAGCGTTGGTGGGATAGCGGGAGGGCCGAACACCGGGGAGCTGTTTTTT. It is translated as CASSVGGIAGGPNTGELFF.